These T cell receptor beta chains were read from a single sample in a study of PD-1 blockade in classical Hodgkin lymphoma. TCRdb keeps only in-frame clones here, not all; method: immunoSEQ multiplex PCR. The table lists 110,000 or so clones, around 89% of them singletons. Sequencing was performed on peripheral blood mononuclear cells (PBMCs), taken before the second cycle of nivolumab. Source of these receptors: a human donor with classical Hodgkin lymphoma. The CDR3 runs from the conserved cysteine through the conserved F or W.

TRBV13,15,CASSTRTGAVNEQFF
TRBV28,19,CASSEDPATGTFTYNEQFF
TRBV11-2,16,CASSSAGGGRTDTQYF
TRBV27,14,CASSPPGGDQPQHF
TRBV7-9,15,CASSFSLDMGETQYF
TRBV27,15,CASSFSGLKGNEQFF
TRBV4-1,15,CASSQLTPSNQPQHF
TRBV6-5,15,CASSPRAGRVYEQYF
TRBV4-3,14,CASSQRPRGETQYF
TRBV11-2,15,CASSLMGASGNTIYF
TRBV28,16,CASSFWGTGANTEAFF
TRBV13,16,CASSLSGRDLKDEQFF
TRBV6-4,15,CASSDKGGSTDTQYF
TRBV27,11,CASSLRETQYF
TRBV5-4,15,CASSLAWGDPGELFF
TRBV19,17,CASSIYPAGGGSYEQYF
TRBV10-3,17,CAISEFYDSRGVSEQYF
TRBV7-9,15,CASSQRQGKRNEQFF
TRBV7-2,16,CASSLAHGAGRETQYF
TRBV11-2,17,CASSPPGASGSYNEQFF
TRBV11-2,16,CASSPRLAGWLETQYF
TRBV6-1,15,CASRHPSTGSYEQYF
TRBV2,14,CASEPDRSVYGYTF